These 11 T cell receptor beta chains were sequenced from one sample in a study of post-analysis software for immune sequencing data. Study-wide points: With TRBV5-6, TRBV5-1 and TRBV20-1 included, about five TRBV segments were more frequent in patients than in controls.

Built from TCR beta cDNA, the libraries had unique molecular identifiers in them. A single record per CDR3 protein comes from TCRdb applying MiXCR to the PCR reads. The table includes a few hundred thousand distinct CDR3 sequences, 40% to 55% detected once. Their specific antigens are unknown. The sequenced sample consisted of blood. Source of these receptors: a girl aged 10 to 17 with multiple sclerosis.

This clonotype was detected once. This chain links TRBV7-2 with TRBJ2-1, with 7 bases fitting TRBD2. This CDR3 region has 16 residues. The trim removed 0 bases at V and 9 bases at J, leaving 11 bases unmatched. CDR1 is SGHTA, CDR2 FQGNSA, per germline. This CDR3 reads CASSLASGPPKAEQFF. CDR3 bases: TGTGCCAGCAGCTTAGCTAGCGGGCCCCCTAAGGCTGAGCAGTTCTTC.

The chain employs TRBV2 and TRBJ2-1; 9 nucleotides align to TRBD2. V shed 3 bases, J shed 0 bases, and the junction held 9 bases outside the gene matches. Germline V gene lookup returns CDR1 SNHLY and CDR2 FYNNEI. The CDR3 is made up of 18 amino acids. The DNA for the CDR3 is TGTGCCAGCAGTGACCCGACTAGCGGAGGGAGCTCCTACAATGAGCAGTTCTTC. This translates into CASSDPTSGGSSYNEQFF.

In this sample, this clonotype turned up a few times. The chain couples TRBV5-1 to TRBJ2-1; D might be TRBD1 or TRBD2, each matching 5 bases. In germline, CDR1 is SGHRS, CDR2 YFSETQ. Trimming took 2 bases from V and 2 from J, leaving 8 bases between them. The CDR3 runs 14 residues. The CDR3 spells CASSLRGPYNEQFF. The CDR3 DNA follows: TGCGCCAGCAGCTTACGGGGCCCCTACAATGAGCAGTTCTTC.

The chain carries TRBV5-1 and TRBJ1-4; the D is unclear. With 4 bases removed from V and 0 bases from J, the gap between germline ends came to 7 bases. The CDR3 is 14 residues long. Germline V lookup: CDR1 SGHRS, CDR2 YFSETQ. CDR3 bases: TGCGCCAGCAGCGCCTCGTCAACTAATGAAAAACTGTTTTTT. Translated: CASSASSTNEKLFF.

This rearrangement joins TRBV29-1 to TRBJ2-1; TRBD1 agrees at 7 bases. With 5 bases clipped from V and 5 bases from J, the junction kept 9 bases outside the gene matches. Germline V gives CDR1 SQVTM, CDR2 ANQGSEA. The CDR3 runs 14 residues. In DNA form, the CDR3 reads TGCAGCGTTACGACAGGGCTGGTAAACAATGAGCAGTTCTTC. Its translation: CSVTTGLVNNEQFF.

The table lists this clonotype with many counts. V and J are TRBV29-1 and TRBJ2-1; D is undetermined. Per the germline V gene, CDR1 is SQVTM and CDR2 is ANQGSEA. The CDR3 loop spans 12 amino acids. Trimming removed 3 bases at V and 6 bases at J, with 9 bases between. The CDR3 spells CSVDPTPNEQFF. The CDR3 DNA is TGCAGCGTTGACCCTACCCCCAATGAGCAGTTCTTC.

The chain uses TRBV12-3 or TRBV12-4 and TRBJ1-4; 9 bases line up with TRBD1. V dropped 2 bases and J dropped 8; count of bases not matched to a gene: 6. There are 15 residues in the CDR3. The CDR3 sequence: CASSLRQGVREKLFF. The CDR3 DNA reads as TGTGCCAGCAGTTTAAGACAGGGGGTCAGAGAAAAACTGTTTTTT.

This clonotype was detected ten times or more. DNA for the CDR3: TGTGCCAGCAGTATGGATCAGGGACTCGGGCAGCCCCAGCATTTT. It specifies CASSMDQGLGQPQHF. The gene calls are TRBV7-2 and TRBJ1-5, with a possible D match to TRBD1 (5 bases). The germline V gene has CDR1 SGHTA and CDR2 FQGNSA. The CDR3 runs 15 residues. Deletions cut 6 bases from V and 7 bases from J, with 19 bases between.

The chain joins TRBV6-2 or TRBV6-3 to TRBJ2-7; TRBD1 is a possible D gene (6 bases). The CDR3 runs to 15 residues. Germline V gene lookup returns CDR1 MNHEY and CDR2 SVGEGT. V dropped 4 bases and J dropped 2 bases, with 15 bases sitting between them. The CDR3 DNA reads TGTGCCAGCAGTTTAGGCCTCACAGGGACCTACGAGCAGTACTTC. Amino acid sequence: CASSLGLTGTYEQYF.

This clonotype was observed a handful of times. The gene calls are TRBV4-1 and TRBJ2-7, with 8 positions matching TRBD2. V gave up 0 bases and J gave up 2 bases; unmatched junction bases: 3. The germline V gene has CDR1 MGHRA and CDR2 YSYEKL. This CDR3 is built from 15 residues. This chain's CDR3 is CASSQDGTRAYEQYF. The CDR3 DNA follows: TGCGCCAGCAGCCAAGATGGGACTAGAGCCTACGAGCAGTACTTC.

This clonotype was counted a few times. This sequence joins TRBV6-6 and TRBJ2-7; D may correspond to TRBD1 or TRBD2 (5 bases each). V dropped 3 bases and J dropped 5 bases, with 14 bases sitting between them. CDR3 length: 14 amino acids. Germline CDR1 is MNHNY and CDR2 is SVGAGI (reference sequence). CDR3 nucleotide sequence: TGTGCCAGCAGTTATGTCCGTCTGGGGGACGAGCAGTACTTC. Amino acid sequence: CASSYVRLGDEQYF.